This T cell receptor beta chain was sequenced during a study of cytomegalovirus exposure and HLA in healthy donors. The study's findings and limits: As a later analysis showed, a missense DCLRE1C variant was linked to trimming of TCR beta V- and J-genes.

In the PCR, 60 Vbeta and 13 Jbeta primers were used. Sequencing was performed with immunoSEQ multiplex PCR; in TCRdb, only in-frame clones are kept and a portion is missing. The table records under 150,000 clones, over 55% of them present only once. As to this clone: The antigen is unknown.

The clonotype was recovered from a young man in good health and CMV-seropositive. What was sequenced was PBMCs.

The DNA of the CDR3 is TGTGCCAGCAGTGATTATTTGGGCCTTAATGAAAAACTGTTTTTT. It encodes CASSDYLGLNEKLFF. This rearrangement joins TRBV6-1 to TRBJ1-4; D remains unclear. The CDR3 consists of 15 residues. Trimming cost V 3 bases and J 4 bases, with 12 bases left between them. The germline V gene encodes CDR1 MNHNS and CDR2 SASEGT.